What follows are 19 T cell receptor beta chains derived from one specimen sequenced in a study of blood T cell repertoires in COVID-19. Measured with immunoSEQ multiplex PCR; TCRdb has only the in-frame clones, and not every one. This table holds 200,000 to 250,000 clones, approximately 84% found once. The specimen sequenced was PBMCs or T cells enriched from blood (not recorded which). The receptors shown here come from a man aged 40-49 years who had recovered from COVID-19.

J is TRBJ1-2 and V is TRBV7-2; tentative D call: TRBD1 (6 bases). The CDR3 runs to 14 residues. Germline lookup yields CDR1 SGHTA and CDR2 FQGNSA. Trimming took 1 base from V and 3 from J, leaving 9 bases between them. CDR3 sequence reads: CASSLDREYYGYTF. The CDR3 DNA reads TGTGCCAGCAGCTTAGACAGGGAGTACTATGGCTACACCTTC.

CDR3 sequence: CASSLAGHPYGYTF. The DNA for the CDR3 is TGTGCCAGCAGCCTAGCGGGACACCCCTATGGCTACACCTTC. V and J are TRBV5-6 and TRBJ1-2, with a possible D match to TRBD1 (6 bases). This CDR3 is built from 14 residues. V was cut by 4 bases and J by 4 bases, with 14 bases left in between. Germline V CDR1 and CDR2: SGHDT, YYEEEE.

The chain carries TRBV6-2 or TRBV6-3 and TRBJ2-4; TRBD2 matches at 12 bases. After removal of 5 bases from V and 0 bases from J, the junction contained 2 bases not matched to a gene. Per germline, CDR1 MNHEY and CDR2 SVGEGT. The length of the CDR3 is 16 residues. The CDR3, as DNA: TGTGCCAGCAGTCTAGCGGGAGGGTTAGCCAAAAACATTCAGTACTTC. Translation: CASSLAGGLAKNIQYF.

The chain carries TRBV29-1 and TRBJ1-1; 12 bases fit TRBD1. The V segment lost 7 bases and the J segment 12 bases; nucleotides outside the gene matches: 6. The germline V gene encodes CDR1 SQVTM and CDR2 ANQGSEA. The CDR3 totals 11 residues. The CDR3 region is CSGGQGALTFF. The DNA of the CDR3 is TGCAGCGGGGGACAGGGGGCCTTAACTTTCTTT.

This chain connects TRBV27 to TRBJ2-7; 8 nucleotides align to TRBD1. This CDR3 has 15 residues. The germline V gene encodes CDR1 MNHEY and CDR2 SMNVEV (reference sequence). The J segment lost 6 bases and the V segment lost 6 bases, leaving 13 bases of the junction unmatched. CDR3 sequence: CASRLQPGGQGEQYF. DNA of the CDR3: TGTGCCAGCAGACTACAACCAGGGGGCCAGGGCGAGCAGTACTTC.

This clone was seen a handful of times. V gene TRBV7-3 combines with J gene TRBJ2-6; D gene ambiguous. Trimming left V 2 bases short and J 0 bases short, with 2 bases between. CDR1 is SGHTA and CDR2 is FQGTGA in the germline V gene. The CDR3 runs to 14 residues. CDR3: CASSLHSGANVLTF. Here the CDR3 DNA reads TGTGCCAGCAGCTTACACTCTGGGGCCAACGTCCTGACTTTC.

This sequence joins TRBV5-8 and TRBJ2-2, with TRBD1 identical over 10 bases. The V gene end was trimmed by 4 bases and the J gene end by 4 bases; junction bases not matched to a gene: 4. Germline V gene lookup returns CDR1 SGHTS and CDR2 YDEGEE. The length of the CDR3 is 15 residues. DNA for the CDR3: TGTGCCAGCAGCCGCCGGACAGGGGGCACCGGGGAGCTGTTTTTT. Protein product: CASSRRTGGTGELFF.

The gene calls are TRBV3-1 (or the pseudogene TRBV3-2) and TRBJ2-1, with TRBD2 matching over 7 bases. Germline assignment: CDR1 LGHDT and CDR2 YNNKEL (reference sequence). Germline trimming cut 5 bases from V and 6 bases from J; bases unmatched to any gene: 7. This CDR3 comprises 14 residues. The CDR3 DNA follows: TGTGCCAGCAGCGCTGGGGGGACTATCAATGAGCAGTTCTTC. Encoded protein: CASSAGGTINEQFF.

This clone has a single count. This chain joins TRBV5-1 and TRBJ1-6; no definite D call. Germline V gene sequence: CDR1 SGHRS, CDR2 YFSETQ. This CDR3 spans 13 amino acids. V was trimmed by 0 bases and J by 6 bases, leaving 4 bases between them. The DNA of the CDR3 is TGCGCCAGCAGCTTGGAAGCTAATTCACCCCTCCACTTT. Residues: CASSLEANSPLHF. Full variable domain (remainder filled in from reference TRBV5-1 and TRBJ1-6): KAGVTQTPRYLIKTRGQQVTLSCSPISGHRSVSWYQQTPGQGLQFLFEYFSETQRNKGNFPGRFSGRQFSNSRSEMNVSTLELGDSALYLCASSLEANSPLHFGNGTRLTVT.

V and J are TRBV5-5 and TRBJ1-5; no definite D call. This CDR3 has 15 amino acids. The V gene lost 4 bases and the J gene lost 7 bases, with 18 bases spanning the gap. From germline, CDR1 is SGHKS and CDR2 YYEKEE (reference sequence). The CDR3 loop is CASSLLGGSRQPQHF. The CDR3, as DNA: TGTGCCAGCAGCCTTCTGGGAGGGAGTAGGCAGCCCCAGCATTTT.

CDR3 nucleotide sequence: TGCAGTGCTAGTTCCGGGGGGGCCGACAGAAACAATGAGCAGTTCTTC. Amino acids: CSASSGGADRNNEQFF. This chain connects TRBV20-1 to TRBJ2-1, with 8 nucleotides matching TRBD2. V shed 3 bases and J 5 bases; nucleotides not matched to a gene: 12. The CDR3 contains 16 residues. The germline V gene has CDR1 DFQATT and CDR2 SNEGSKA (reference sequence).

The gene calls are TRBV11-2 and TRBJ2-7; 9 bases line up with TRBD1. Germline V gives CDR1 SGHAT, CDR2 FQNNGV. V dropped 0 bases and J dropped 2; count of bases not matched to a gene: 8. The CDR3 contains 17 residues. CDR3 nucleotides: TGTGCCAGCAGCTTAGATTTGTCGGACAGGGGAACCTACGAGCAGTACTTC. Its protein is CASSLDLSDRGTYEQYF.

V usage is TRBV21-1 and J usage is TRBJ2-7; the table gives TRBD1 as D, unverified against the DNA. TRBV21-1 is shown as a pseudogene. The CDR3 has 14 amino acids. CDR3 coding DNA: TGTGCCAGCAGCAAAGACAGGGGCTCCTACGAGCAGTACTTC. It specifies CASSKDRGSYEQYF.

This chain joins TRBV3-1 (or the pseudogene TRBV3-2) and TRBJ2-4, with 10 bases fitting TRBD2. CDR1 is LGHDT, CDR2 YNNKEL, per germline (reference sequence). V lost 4 bases, J lost 0 bases, and 6 bases stayed unmatched. The CDR3 extends over 17 amino acids. The CDR3 is CASSPRTSGLAKNIQYF. Written as DNA, the CDR3 is TGTGCCAGCAGCCCGAGGACTAGCGGACTAGCCAAAAACATTCAGTACTTC.

The V gene is TRBV27, the J gene TRBJ1-3, with TRBD1 identical over 7 bases. V was pared by 2 bases and J by 8 bases, with 9 bases of the junction left unmatched. Germline V gene lookup returns CDR1 MNHEY and CDR2 SMNVEV (reference sequence). The CDR3 spans 15 residues. CDR3 DNA: TGTGCCAGCAGTTTAAACAGGGGAGATAGGGACACCATATATTTT. This translates into CASSLNRGDRDTIYF.

This clone is a singleton in its sample. The chain joins TRBV6-5 to TRBJ2-7; 8 bases line up with TRBD1. The V and J ends lost 6 bases and 5 bases, in that order; junction bases with no gene match: 9. CDR3 length: 14 residues. CDR1 MNHEY and CDR2 SVGAGI come from the germline V gene. The CDR3 loop reads CASSDRTGMDEQYF. DNA of the CDR3: TGTGCCAGCAGCGACCGGACAGGGATGGACGAGCAGTACTTC.

V and J are TRBV4-2 and TRBJ1-5; the D is unclear. CDR1 LGHNA and CDR2 YNFKEQ come from the germline V gene. The germline V and J ends were trimmed by 0 bases and 5 bases, with 5 bases remaining between them. The CDR3 consists of 13 residues. CDR3: CASSQDPYQPQHF. CDR3 sequence (DNA): TGTGCCAGCAGCCAAGACCCTTATCAGCCCCAGCATTTT.

In this sample, this clone turned up once. V and J are TRBV30 and TRBJ1-2; possibly TRBD1 for D (5 bases). In germline, CDR1 is GTSNPN, CDR2 SVGIG (reference sequence). V was cut by 0 bases and J by 10 bases, with 15 bases left in between. CDR3 size: 13 residues. Here the CDR3 DNA reads TGTGCCTGGAGTGTACTGGTTCAGGGATCCTACACCTTC. Amino acids: CAWSVLVQGSYTF.

V usage is TRBV28 and J usage is TRBJ1-4; possibly TRBD1 for D (6 bases). Trimming removed 5 bases from V and 0 bases from J, with 10 bases in between. Germline V gives CDR1 MDHEN, CDR2 SYDVKM. This CDR3 contains 15 residues. The CDR3 is CASSLTGTTNEKLFF. CDR3 DNA: TGTGCCAGCAGTCTAACAGGGACAACTAATGAAAAACTGTTTTTT.